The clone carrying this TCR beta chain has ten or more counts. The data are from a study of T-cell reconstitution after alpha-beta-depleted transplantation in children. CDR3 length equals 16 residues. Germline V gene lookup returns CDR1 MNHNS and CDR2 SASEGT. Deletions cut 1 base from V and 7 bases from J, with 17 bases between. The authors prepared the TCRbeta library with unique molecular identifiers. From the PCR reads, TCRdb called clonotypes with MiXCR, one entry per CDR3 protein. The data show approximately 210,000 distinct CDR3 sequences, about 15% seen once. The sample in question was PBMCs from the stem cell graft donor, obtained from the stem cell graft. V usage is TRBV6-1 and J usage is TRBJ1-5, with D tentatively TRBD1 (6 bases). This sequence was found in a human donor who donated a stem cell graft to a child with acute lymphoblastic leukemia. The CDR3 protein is CASSEVGADKGQPQHF. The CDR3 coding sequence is TGTGCCAGCAGTGAAGTGGGGGCCGATAAAGGGCAGCCCCAGCATTTT.